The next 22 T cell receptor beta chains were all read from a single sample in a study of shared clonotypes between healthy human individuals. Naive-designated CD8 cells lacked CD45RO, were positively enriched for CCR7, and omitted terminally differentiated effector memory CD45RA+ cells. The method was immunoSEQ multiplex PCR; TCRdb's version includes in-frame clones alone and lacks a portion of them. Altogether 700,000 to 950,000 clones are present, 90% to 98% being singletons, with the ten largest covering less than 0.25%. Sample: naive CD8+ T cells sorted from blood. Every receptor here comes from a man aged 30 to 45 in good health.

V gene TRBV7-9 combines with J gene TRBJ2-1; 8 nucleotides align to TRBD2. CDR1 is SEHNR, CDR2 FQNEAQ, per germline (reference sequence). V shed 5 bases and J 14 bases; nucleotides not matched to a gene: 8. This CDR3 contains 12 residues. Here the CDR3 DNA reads TGTGCCAGCAGCCTCCACCCGGGAGGGGAGTTCTTC. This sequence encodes CASSLHPGGEFF.

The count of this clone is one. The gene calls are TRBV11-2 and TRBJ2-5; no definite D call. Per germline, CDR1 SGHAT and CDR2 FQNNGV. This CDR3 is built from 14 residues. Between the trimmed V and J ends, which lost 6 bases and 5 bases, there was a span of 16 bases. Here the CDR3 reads CASRKFSDQETQYF. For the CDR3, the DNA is TGTGCCAGCAGGAAATTCTCGGATCAGGAGACCCAGTACTTC.

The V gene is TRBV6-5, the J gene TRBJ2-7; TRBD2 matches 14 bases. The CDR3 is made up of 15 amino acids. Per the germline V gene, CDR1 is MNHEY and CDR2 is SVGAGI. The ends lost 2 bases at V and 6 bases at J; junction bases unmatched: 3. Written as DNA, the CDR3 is TGTGCCAGCAGTTACGCGGGACTAGCGGGAGTCGAGCAGTACTTC. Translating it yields CASSYAGLAGVEQYF.

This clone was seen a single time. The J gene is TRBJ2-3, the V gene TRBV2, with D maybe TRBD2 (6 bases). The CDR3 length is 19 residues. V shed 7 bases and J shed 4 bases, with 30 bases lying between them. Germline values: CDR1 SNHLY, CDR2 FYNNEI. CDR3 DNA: TGTGCCAGCAACCCCCTGGGGCAGTCAGGTGGAGGGCACGCAGATACGCAGTATTTT. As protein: CASNPLGQSGGGHADTQYF.

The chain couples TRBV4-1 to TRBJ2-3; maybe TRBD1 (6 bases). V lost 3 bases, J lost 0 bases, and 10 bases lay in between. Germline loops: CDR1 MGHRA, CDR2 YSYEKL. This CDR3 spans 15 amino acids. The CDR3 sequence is CASSQMDSSTDTQYF. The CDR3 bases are TGCGCCAGCAGCCAGATGGACAGTAGCACAGATACGCAGTATTTT.

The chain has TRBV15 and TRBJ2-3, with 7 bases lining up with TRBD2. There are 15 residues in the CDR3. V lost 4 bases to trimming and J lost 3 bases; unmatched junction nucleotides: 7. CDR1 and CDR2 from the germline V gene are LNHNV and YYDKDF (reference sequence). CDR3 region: CATSTQRDPTDTQYF. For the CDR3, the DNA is TGTGCCACCAGCACCCAGCGGGATCCGACAGATACGCAGTATTTT.

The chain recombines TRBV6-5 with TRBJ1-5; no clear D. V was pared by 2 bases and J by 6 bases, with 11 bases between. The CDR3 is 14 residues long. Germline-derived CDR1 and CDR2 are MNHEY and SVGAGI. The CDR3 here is CASSYAPTVQPQHF. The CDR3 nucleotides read TGTGCCAGCAGTTACGCCCCAACAGTTCAGCCCCAGCATTTT.

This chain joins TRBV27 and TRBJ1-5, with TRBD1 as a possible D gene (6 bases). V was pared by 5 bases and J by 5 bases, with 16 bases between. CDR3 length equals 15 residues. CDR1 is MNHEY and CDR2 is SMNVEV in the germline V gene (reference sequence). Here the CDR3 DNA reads TGTGCCAGCAGTCTATGGGGAGGGGGTTATCAGCCCCAGCATTTT. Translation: CASSLWGGGYQPQHF.

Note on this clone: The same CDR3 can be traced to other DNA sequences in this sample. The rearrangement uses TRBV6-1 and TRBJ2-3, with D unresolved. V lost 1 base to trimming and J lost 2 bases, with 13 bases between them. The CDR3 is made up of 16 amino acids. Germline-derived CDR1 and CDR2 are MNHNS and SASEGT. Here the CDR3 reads CASSEEEVRYTDTQYF. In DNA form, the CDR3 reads TGTGCCAGCAGTGAAGAAGAGGTCAGGTACACAGATACGCAGTATTTT.

CDR3 protein: CASSSGQGKYEQYF. CDR3 DNA: TGTGCCAGCAGTTCAGGACAGGGTAAATACGAGCAGTACTTC. The chain recombines TRBV27 with TRBJ2-7; 8 nucleotides line up with TRBD1. The CDR3 is 14 amino acids. Germline CDR1 MNHEY, CDR2 SMNVEV (reference sequence). The V segment lost 4 bases and the J segment 4 bases; nucleotides outside the gene matches: 6.

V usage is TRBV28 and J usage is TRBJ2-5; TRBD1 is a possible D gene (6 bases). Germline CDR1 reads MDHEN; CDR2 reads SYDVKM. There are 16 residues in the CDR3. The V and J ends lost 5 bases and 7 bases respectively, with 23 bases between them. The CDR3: CASSPHRDLALGTQYF. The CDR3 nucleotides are TGTGCCAGCAGTCCGCACAGGGACCTCGCTCTTGGGACCCAGTACTTC. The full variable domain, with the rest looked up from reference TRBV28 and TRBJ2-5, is DVKVTQSSRYLVKRTGEKVFLECVQDMDHENMFWYRQDPGLGLRLIYFSYDVKMKEKGDIPEGYSVSREKKERFSLILESASTNQTSMYLCASSPHRDLALGTQYFGPGTRLLVL.

This CDR3 is CAWSSLTAAYEQYF. The CDR3, as DNA: TGTGCCTGGAGTTCCTTGACAGCAGCCTACGAGCAGTACTTC. This chain uses TRBV30 with TRBJ2-7; possible D gene TRBD1, 5 bases. CDR1 and CDR2 from the germline V gene are GTSNPN and SVGIG (reference sequence). V was pared by 2 bases and J by 2 bases, with 13 bases between. CDR3 length equals 14 residues.

Written as DNA, the CDR3 is TGTGCCAGCAGTGTGACCATAGAACATCACGTGGCTTTCTTT. Protein product: CASSVTIEHHVAFF. This sequence joins TRBV25-1 and TRBJ1-1; D is unclear. Germline CDR1 reads MGHDK; CDR2 reads SYGVNS. Trimming pared 4 bases from V and 11 bases from J, leaving 20 bases between. The CDR3 covers 14 residues.

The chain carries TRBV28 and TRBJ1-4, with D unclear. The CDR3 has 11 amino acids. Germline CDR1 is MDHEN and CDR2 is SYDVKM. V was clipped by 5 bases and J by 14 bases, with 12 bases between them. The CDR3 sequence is CASSPARELFF. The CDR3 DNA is TGTGCCAGCAGTCCCGCTCGTGAGCTGTTTTTT. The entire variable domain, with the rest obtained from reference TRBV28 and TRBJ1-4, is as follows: DVKVTQSSRYLVKRTGEKVFLECVQDMDHENMFWYRQDPGLGLRLIYFSYDVKMKEKGDIPEGYSVSREKKERFSLILESASTNQTSMYLCASSPARELFFGSGTQLSVL.

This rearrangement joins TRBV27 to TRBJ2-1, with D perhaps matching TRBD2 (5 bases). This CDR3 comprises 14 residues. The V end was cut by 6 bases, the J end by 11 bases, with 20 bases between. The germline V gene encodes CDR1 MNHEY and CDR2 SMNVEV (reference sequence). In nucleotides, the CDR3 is TGTGCCAGCAGCGGGGAGAATAGGAATGATCAGCAGTTCTTC. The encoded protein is CASSGENRNDQQFF.

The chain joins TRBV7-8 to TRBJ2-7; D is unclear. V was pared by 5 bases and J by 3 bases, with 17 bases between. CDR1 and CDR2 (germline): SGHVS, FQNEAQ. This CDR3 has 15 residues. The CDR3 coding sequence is TGTGCCAGCAGCCCACCCTTGACGCAGGACTACGAGCAGTACTTC. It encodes CASSPPLTQDYEQYF.

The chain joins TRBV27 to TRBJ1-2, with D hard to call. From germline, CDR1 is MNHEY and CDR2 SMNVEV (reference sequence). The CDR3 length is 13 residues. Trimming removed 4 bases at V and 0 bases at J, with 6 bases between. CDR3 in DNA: TGTGCCAGCAGTTATGCAGCTAACTATGGCTACACCTTC. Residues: CASSYAANYGYTF.

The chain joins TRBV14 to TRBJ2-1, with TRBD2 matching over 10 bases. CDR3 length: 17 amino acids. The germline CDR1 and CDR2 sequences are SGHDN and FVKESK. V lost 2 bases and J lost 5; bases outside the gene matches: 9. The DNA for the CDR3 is TGTGCCAGCAGCCAACCAGTAGGGACTAGCGACAACAATGAGCAGTTCTTC. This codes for CASSQPVGTSDNNEQFF.

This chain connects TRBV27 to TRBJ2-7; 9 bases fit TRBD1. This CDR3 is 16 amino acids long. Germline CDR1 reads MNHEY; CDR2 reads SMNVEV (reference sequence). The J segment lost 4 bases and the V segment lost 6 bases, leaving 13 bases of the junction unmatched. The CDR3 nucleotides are TGTGCCAGCAGGCGCCGGGGCGGGACAGGGTCGTACGAGCAGTACTTC. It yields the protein CASRRRGGTGSYEQYF.

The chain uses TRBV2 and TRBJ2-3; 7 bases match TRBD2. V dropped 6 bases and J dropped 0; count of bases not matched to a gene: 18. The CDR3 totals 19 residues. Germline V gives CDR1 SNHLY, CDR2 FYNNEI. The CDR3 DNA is TGTGCCAGCAGCGTCCCTAGCGGAATCAACTACACTAGCACAGATACGCAGTATTTT. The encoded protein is CASSVPSGINYTSTDTQYF.

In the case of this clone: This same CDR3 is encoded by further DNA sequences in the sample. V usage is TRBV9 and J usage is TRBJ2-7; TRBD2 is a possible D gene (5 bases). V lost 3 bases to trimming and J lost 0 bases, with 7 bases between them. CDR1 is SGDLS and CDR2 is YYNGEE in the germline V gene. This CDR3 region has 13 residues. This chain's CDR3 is CASSGSGSYEQYF. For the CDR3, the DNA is TGTGCCAGCAGCGGAAGCGGCTCCTACGAGCAGTACTTC.

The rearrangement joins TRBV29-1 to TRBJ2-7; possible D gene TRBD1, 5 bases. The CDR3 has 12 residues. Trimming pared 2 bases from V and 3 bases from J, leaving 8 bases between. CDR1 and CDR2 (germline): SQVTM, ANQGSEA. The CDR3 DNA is TGCAGCGTTGAACAGGGCAGCTACGAGCAGTACTTC. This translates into CSVEQGSYEQYF.